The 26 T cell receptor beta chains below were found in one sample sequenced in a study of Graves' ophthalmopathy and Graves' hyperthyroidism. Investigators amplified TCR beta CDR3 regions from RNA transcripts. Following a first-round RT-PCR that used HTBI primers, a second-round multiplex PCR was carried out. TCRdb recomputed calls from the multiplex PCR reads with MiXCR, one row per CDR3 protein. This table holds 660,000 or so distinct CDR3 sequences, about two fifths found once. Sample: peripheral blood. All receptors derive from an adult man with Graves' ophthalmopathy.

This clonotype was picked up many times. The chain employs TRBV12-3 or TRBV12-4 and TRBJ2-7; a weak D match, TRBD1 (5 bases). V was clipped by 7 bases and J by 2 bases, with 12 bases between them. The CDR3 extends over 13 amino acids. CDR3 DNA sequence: TGTGCCAGCACCAAGACAGAGGCCTACGAGCAGTACTTC. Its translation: CASTKTEAYEQYF.

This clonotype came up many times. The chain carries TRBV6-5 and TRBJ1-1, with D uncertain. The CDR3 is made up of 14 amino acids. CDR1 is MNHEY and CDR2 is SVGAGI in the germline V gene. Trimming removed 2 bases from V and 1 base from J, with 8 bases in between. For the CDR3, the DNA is TGTGCCAGCAGTTACGGCCCCCCGAACACTGAAGCTTTCTTT. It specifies CASSYGPPNTEAFF.

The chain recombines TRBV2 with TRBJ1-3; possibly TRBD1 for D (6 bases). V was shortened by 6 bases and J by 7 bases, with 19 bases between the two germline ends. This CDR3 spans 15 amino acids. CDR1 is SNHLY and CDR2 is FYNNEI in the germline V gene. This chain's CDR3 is CASRGLGADGNTIYF. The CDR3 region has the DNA TGTGCCAGCAGGGGCCTGGGGGCCGATGGGAACACCATATATTTT. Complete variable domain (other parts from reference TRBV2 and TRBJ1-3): EPEVTQTPSHQVTQMGQEVILRCVPISNHLYFYWYRQILGQKVEFLVSFYNNEISEKSEIFDDQFSVERPDGSNFTLKIRSTKLEDSAMYFCASRGLGADGNTIYFGEGSWLTVV.

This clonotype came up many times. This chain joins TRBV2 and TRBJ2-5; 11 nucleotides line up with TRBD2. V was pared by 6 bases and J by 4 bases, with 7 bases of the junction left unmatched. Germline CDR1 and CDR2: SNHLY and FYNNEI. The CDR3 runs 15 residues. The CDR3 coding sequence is TGTGCCAGCAGGAAGACCGGACTAGCGGGAGAGACCCAGTACTTC. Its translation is CASRKTGLAGETQYF.

The CDR3 DNA is TGTGCCAGCAGCCTTCGGACAGGGAGTTGGGAGACCCAGTACTTC. Protein sequence: CASSLRTGSWETQYF. The chain combines TRBV7-2 with TRBJ2-5; 8 bases line up with TRBD1. The CDR3 totals 15 residues. The V gene's germline CDR1 is SGHTA and CDR2 FQGNSA. The J segment lost 5 bases and the V segment lost 5 bases, leaving 10 bases of the junction unmatched.

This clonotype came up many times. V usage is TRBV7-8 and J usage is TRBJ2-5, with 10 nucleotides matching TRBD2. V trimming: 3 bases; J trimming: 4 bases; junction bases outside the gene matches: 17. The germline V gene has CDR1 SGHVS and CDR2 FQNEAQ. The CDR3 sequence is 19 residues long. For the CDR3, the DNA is TGTGCCAGCAGCTTGTGGGGTTTGGAGCGGGGGGGCCTGGGAGAGACCCAGTACTTC. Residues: CASSLWGLERGGLGETQYF.

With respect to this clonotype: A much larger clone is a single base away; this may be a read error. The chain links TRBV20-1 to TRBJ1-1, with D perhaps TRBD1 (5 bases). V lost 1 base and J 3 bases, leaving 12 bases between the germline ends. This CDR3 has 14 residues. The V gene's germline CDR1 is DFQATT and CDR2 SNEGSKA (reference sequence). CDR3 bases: TGCAGTGCTAGAGGGGACCCGGGATACACTGAAGCTTTCTTT. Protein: CSARGDPGYTEAFF.

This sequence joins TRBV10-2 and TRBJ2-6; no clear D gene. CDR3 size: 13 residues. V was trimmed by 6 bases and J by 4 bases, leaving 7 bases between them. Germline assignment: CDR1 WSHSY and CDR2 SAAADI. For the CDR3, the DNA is TGCGCCAGCAGACCGACAGGGGCCAACGTCCTGACTTTC. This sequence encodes CASRPTGANVLTF.

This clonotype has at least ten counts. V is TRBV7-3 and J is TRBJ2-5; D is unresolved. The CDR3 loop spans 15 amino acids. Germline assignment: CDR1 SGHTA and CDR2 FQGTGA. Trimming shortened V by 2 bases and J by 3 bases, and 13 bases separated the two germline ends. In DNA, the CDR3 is TGTGCCAGCAGCTTAGGTGCGACGGACGAAGAGACCCAGTACTTC. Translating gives CASSLGATDEETQYF. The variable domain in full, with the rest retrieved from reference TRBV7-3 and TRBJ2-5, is GAGVSQTPSNKVTEKGKYVELRCDPISGHTALYWYRQSLGQGPEFLIYFQGTGAADDSGLPNDRFFAVRPEGSVSTLKIQRTERGDSAVYLCASSLGATDEETQYFGPGTRLLVL.

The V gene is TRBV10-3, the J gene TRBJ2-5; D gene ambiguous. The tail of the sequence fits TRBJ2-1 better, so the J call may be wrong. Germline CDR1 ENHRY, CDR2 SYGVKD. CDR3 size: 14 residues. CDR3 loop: CAISVGQTQETQFF. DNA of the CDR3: TGTGCCATCAGTGTAGGGCAGACCCAAGAGACCCAGTTCTTC.

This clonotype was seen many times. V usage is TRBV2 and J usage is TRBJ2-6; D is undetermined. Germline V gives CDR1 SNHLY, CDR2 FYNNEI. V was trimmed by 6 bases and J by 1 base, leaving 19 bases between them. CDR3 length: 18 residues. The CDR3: CASSRTVFASSGANVLTF. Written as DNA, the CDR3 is TGTGCCAGCAGCCGTACAGTATTCGCTTCGTCTGGGGCCAACGTCCTGACTTTC.

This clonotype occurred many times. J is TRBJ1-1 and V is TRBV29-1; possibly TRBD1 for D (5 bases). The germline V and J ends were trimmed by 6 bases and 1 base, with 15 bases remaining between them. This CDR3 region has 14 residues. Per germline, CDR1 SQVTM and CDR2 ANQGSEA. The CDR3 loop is CSVRRGLGNTEAFF. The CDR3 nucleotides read TGCAGCGTCCGCCGGGGGTTAGGGAACACTGAAGCTTTCTTT.

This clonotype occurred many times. CDR3 loop: CASSPGGGGGSTEAFF. In DNA, the CDR3 is TGTGCCAGCAGCCCAGGAGGAGGCGGGGGGTCCACTGAAGCTTTCTTT. The gene calls are TRBV7-9 and TRBJ1-1; maybe TRBD1 (5 bases). The CDR3 consists of 16 residues. Germline-derived CDR1 and CDR2 are SEHNR and FQNEAQ (reference sequence). The V end was cut by 5 bases, the J end by 4 bases, with 20 bases between.

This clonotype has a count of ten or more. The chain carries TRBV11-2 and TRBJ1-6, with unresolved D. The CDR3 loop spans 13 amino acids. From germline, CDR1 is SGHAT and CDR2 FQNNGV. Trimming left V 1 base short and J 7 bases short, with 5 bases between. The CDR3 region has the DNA TGTGCCAGCAGCTTAGTAGACAATTCACCCCTCCACTTT. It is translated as CASSLVDNSPLHF.

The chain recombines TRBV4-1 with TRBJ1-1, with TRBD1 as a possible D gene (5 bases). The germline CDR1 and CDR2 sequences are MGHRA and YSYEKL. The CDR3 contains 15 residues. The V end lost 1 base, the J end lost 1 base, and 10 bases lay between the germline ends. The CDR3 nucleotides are TGCGCCAGCAGCCAAGTCGGGACCGCGAACACTGAAGCTTTCTTT. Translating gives CASSQVGTANTEAFF.

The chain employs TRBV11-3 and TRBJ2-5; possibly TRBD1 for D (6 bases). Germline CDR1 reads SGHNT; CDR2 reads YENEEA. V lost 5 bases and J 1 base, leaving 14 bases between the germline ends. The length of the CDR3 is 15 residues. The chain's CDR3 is CASSPQGQLQETQYF. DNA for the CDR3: TGTGCCAGCAGCCCCCAGGGGCAGCTCCAAGAGACCCAGTACTTC. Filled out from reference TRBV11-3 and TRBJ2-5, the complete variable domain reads EAGVVQSPRYKIIEKKQPVAFWCNPISGHNTLYWYLQNLGQGPELLIRYENEEAVDDSQLPKDRFSAERLKGVDSTLKIQPAELGDSAVYLCASSPQGQLQETQYFGPGTRLLVL.

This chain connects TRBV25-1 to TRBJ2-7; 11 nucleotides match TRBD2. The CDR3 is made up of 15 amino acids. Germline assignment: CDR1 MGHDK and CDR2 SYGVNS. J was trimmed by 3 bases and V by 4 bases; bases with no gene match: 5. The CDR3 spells CASSGGLAVIYEQYF. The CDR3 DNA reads TGTGCCAGCAGTGGGGGACTAGCGGTTATCTACGAGCAGTACTTC.

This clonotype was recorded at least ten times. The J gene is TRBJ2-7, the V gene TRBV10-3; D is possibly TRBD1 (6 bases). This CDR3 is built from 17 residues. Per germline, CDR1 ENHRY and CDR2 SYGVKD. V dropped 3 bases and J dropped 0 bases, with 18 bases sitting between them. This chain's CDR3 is CAISELGVGQYSYEQYF. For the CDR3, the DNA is TGTGCCATCAGTGAACTAGGCGTAGGACAGTACTCCTACGAGCAGTACTTC.

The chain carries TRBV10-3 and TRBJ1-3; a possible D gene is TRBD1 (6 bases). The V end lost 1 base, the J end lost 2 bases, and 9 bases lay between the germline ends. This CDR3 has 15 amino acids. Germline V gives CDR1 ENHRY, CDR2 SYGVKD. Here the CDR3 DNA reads TGTGCCATCAGTGAGTTGGGGGGCGCTGGAAACACCATATATTTT. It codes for CAISELGGAGNTIYF.

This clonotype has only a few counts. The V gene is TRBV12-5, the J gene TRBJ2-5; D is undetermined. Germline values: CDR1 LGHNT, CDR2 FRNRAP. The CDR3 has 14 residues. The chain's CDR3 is CASSLRSGGQPQYF. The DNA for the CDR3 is TGTGCCAGCAGTTTGCGGTCGGGCGGCCAGCCCCAGTACTTC.

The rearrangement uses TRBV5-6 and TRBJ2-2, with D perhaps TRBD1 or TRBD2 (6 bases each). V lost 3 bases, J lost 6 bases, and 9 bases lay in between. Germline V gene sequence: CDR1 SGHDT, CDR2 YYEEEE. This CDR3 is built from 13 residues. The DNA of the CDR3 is TGTGCCAGCAGCTACGGGGGCCCCGGGGAGCTGTTTTTT. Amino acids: CASSYGGPGELFF.

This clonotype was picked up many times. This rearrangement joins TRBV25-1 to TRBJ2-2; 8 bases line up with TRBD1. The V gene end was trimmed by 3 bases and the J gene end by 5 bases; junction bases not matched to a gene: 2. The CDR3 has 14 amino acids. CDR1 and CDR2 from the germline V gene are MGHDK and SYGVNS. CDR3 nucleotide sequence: TGTGCCAGCAGTGACGACAGGGGTACCGGGGAGCTGTTTTTT. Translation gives CASSDDRGTGELFF.

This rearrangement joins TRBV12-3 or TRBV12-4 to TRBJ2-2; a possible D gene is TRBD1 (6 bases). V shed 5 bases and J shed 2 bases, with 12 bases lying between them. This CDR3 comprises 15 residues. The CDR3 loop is CASSKSGHNTGELFF. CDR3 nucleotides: TGTGCCAGCAGTAAGTCGGGACATAACACCGGGGAGCTGTTTTTT.

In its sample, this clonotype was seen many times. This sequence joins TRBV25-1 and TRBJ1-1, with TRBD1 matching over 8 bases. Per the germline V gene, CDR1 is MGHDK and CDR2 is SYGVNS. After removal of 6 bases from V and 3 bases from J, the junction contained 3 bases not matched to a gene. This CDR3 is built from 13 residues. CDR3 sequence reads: CASRDREYTEAFF. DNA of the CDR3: TGTGCCAGCAGGGACAGGGAGTACACTGAAGCTTTCTTT.

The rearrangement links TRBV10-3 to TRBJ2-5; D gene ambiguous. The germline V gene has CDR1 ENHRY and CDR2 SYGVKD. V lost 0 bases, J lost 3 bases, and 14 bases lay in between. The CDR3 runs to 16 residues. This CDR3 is CAISESAGALEETQYF. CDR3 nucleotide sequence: TGTGCCATCAGTGAGTCGGCCGGAGCCCTCGAAGAGACCCAGTACTTC.

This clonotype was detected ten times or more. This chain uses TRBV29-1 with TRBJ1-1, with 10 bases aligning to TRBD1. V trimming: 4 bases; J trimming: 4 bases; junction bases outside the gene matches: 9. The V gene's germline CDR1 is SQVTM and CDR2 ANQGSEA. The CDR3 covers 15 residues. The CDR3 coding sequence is TGCAGCGTTGGAAGGACAGGGGGGGGAAGCACTGAAGCTTTCTTT. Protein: CSVGRTGGGSTEAFF. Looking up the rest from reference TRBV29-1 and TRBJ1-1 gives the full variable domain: SAVISQKPSRDICQRGTSLTIQCQVDSQVTMMFWYRQQPGQSLTLIATANQGSEATYESGFVIDKFPISRPNLTFSTLTVSNMSPEDSSIYLCSVGRTGGGSTEAFFGQGTRLTVV.